The 20 T cell receptor beta chains given below trace back to one sample, sequenced in a study. A single record per CDR3 protein comes from TCRdb applying MiXCR to the RT-PCR reads. The table lists about 700,000 distinct CDR3 sequences, 14% of them singletons. The specimen was memory CD4+ T cells from blood. The receptors here all came from a female donor in good health, serving as a healthy control.

A few counts support this clonotype. This chain uses TRBV5-4 with TRBJ1-4, with 10 positions matching TRBD1. With 4 bases clipped from V and 0 bases from J, the junction kept 6 bases outside the gene matches. The CDR3 contains 17 residues. The germline V gene has CDR1 SGHNT and CDR2 YYREEE (reference sequence). CDR3 amino acids: CASSPDGTGATNEKLFF. CDR3 sequence (DNA): TGTGCCAGCAGCCCGGATGGGACAGGGGCAACTAATGAAAAACTGTTTTTT.

This chain uses TRBV10-3 with TRBJ2-1; 8 bases map to TRBD2. This CDR3 comprises 13 residues. CDR1 and CDR2 (germline): ENHRY, SYGVKD. With V trimmed by 4 bases and J by 8 bases, 4 bases remained unmatched. The CDR3 nucleotides read TGTGCCATCAGTGGAGCTAGCGGGCATGAGCAGTTCTTC. This codes for CAISGASGHEQFF.

This chain connects TRBV19 to TRBJ2-7; either TRBD1 or TRBD2 may fit D (5 bases each). Germline V CDR1 and CDR2: LNHDA, SQIVND (reference sequence). The CDR3 runs 14 residues. Trimming cost V 3 bases and J 2 bases, with 11 bases left between them. The CDR3 bases are TGTGCCAGTAGTATCCGGGACGGCGCCTACGAGCAGTACTTC. Amino acid sequence: CASSIRDGAYEQYF.

The chain couples TRBV7-3 to TRBJ1-1, with D unclear. The CDR3 runs to 13 residues. Per the germline V gene, CDR1 is SGHTA and CDR2 is FQGTGA. V shed 4 bases and J shed 1 base, with 7 bases lying between them. CDR3: CASSYQRNTEAFF. In nucleotides, the CDR3 is TGTGCCAGCAGCTACCAGAGGAACACTGAAGCTTTCTTT.

This chain links TRBV7-2 with TRBJ2-1; 7 nucleotides align to TRBD2. V shed 6 bases and J 0 bases; nucleotides not matched to a gene: 5. Germline CDR1 reads SGHTA; CDR2 reads FQGNSA. The CDR3 length is 15 residues. The DNA for the CDR3 is TGTGCCAGCAGACCTGCGGGAGCCTCCTACAATGAGCAGTTCTTC. Its translation is CASRPAGASYNEQFF.

At least ten counts were recorded for this clonotype. V usage is TRBV7-2 and J usage is TRBJ2-5; D remains unclear. V lost 2 bases to trimming and J lost 1 base, with 8 bases between them. CDR3 size: 14 residues. CDR1 and CDR2 (germline): SGHTA, FQGNSA. The CDR3 protein is CASSLWVGQETQYF. For the CDR3, the DNA is TGTGCCAGCAGCTTATGGGTAGGCCAAGAGACCCAGTACTTC.

J is TRBJ2-1 and V is TRBV27; TRBD1 matches at 11 bases. The length of the CDR3 is 16 residues. V lost 4 bases to trimming and J lost 4 bases; unmatched junction nucleotides: 6. From germline, CDR1 is MNHEY and CDR2 SMNVEV (reference sequence). CDR3 bases: TGTGCCAGCAGTTCTAGGGACAGGGGGGGATACAATGAGCAGTTCTTC. Translated, it gives CASSSRDRGGYNEQFF.

This clonotype came up many times. The gene calls are TRBV9 and TRBJ1-3, with a tentative D call TRBD1 (5 bases). CDR3 length: 17 amino acids. Trimming shortened V by 0 bases and J by 0 bases, and 13 bases separated the two germline ends. Germline loops: CDR1 SGDLS, CDR2 YYNGEE. The CDR3: CASSVDGGAGSGNTIYF. The CDR3 DNA sequence: TGTGCCAGCAGCGTAGATGGGGGAGCAGGCTCTGGAAACACCATATATTTT.

This chain connects TRBV28 to TRBJ1-2, with D possibly matching TRBD1 (6 bases). Deletions cut 5 bases from V and 3 bases from J, with 10 bases between. The germline gives CDR1 MDHEN, CDR2 SYDVKM. The CDR3 sequence is 13 residues long. CDR3 amino acids: CASSQGQYYGYTF. The CDR3 bases are TGTGCCAGCAGTCAAGGACAGTACTATGGCTACACCTTC.

The CDR3 DNA sequence: TGTGCCATCAGAAGAGCGGGAGGGCCGGGTGAGCAGTTCTTC. This sequence encodes CAIRRAGGPGEQFF. The rearrangement links TRBV10-3 to TRBJ2-1, with 10 bases identical to TRBD2. The trim removed 6 bases at V and 9 bases at J, leaving 8 bases unmatched. From germline, CDR1 is ENHRY and CDR2 SYGVKD. CDR3 length: 14 amino acids.

This clonotype was counted ten times or more. The J gene is TRBJ2-3, the V gene TRBV20-1; D tentatively fits TRBD1 or TRBD2 (5 bases each). Trimming took 7 bases from V and 4 from J, leaving 21 bases between them. This CDR3 has 15 residues. Germline V lookup: CDR1 DFQATT, CDR2 SNEGSKA (reference sequence). The CDR3, as DNA: TGCAGTGTTCCAGGGTACAGAACGGGGTCAGATACGCAGTATTTT. Translating it yields CSVPGYRTGSDTQYF.

This clonotype was recorded a few times. The chain joins TRBV25-1 to TRBJ1-5; no definite D call. The CDR3 runs 15 residues. Trimming removed 3 bases from V and 0 bases from J, with 9 bases in between. Germline assignment: CDR1 MGHDK and CDR2 SYGVNS. In DNA, the CDR3 is TGTGCCAGCAGTGATGGACGTTTTAGCAATCAGCCCCAGCATTTT. It encodes CASSDGRFSNQPQHF.

The chain has TRBV6-6 and TRBJ2-1, with 10 positions matching TRBD1. This CDR3 comprises 14 residues. Trimming took 2 bases from V and 9 from J; bases not matched to a gene: 4. Germline values: CDR1 MNHNY, CDR2 SVGAGI (reference sequence). The CDR3 protein is CASSYRQGAGEQFF. DNA of the CDR3: TGTGCCAGCAGTTACAGACAGGGGGCCGGTGAGCAGTTCTTC.

The chain recombines TRBV11-3 with TRBJ2-6; no reliable D call. The germline CDR1 and CDR2 sequences are SGHNT and YENEEA. The ends were cut back, 3 bases at V and 8 bases at J, with 8 bases in the middle. The CDR3 totals 13 residues. In nucleotides, the CDR3 is TGTGCCAGCAGCTTTTCTGCGACCAACGTCCTGACTTTC. The encoded protein is CASSFSATNVLTF.

This chain joins TRBV7-9 and TRBJ1-4, with D possibly TRBD1 on 5 matching bases. The V gene's germline CDR1 is SEHNR and CDR2 FQNEAQ (reference sequence). CDR3 size: 12 residues. Deletions cut 4 bases from V and 8 bases from J, with 8 bases between. In DNA form, the CDR3 reads TGTGCCAGCAGCTGGGGCGGAGAAAAACTGTTTTTT. Protein product: CASSWGGEKLFF. Full variable domain (rest looked up from reference TRBV7-9 and TRBJ1-4): DTGVSQNPRHKITKRGQNVTFRCDPISEHNRLYWYRQTLGQGPEFLTYFQNEAQLEKSRLLSDRFSAERPKGSFSTLEIQRTEQGDSAMYLCASSWGGEKLFFGSGTQLSVL.

In this sample, this clonotype turned up a few times. V gene TRBV20-1 combines with J gene TRBJ1-3; 11 bases map to TRBD1. Germline trimming cut 3 bases from V and 4 bases from J; bases unmatched to any gene: 5. The germline V gene encodes CDR1 DFQATT and CDR2 SNEGSKA (reference sequence). This CDR3 spans 15 amino acids. CDR3 bases: TGCAGTGCTAGGGGGACAGGGGGGTACGGAAACACCATATATTTT. This encodes CSARGTGGYGNTIYF.

This clonotype was recorded at least ten times. The chain uses TRBV27 and TRBJ2-7; D tentatively reads TRBD1 or TRBD2 (5 bases each). The CDR3 covers 16 residues. Between the trimmed V and J ends, which lost 2 bases and 2 bases, there was a span of 16 bases. Germline CDR1 MNHEY, CDR2 SMNVEV (reference sequence). CDR3 amino acids: CASSLMGRRITYEQYF. CDR3 nucleotide sequence: TGTGCCAGCAGTTTAATGGGACGGAGGATAACCTACGAGCAGTACTTC.

This clonotype was recorded many times. The chain employs TRBV6-5 and TRBJ2-7; D perhaps matches TRBD2 (6 bases). The length of the CDR3 is 13 residues. Germline V gene lookup returns CDR1 MNHEY and CDR2 SVGAGI. Trimming removed 8 bases at V and 6 bases at J, with 17 bases between. The chain's CDR3 is CASDLGSGVEQYF. Written as DNA, the CDR3 is TGTGCCAGCGATCTAGGGTCGGGGGTCGAGCAGTACTTC.

This clonotype has at least ten counts. This chain joins TRBV7-2 and TRBJ2-7; 10 bases line up with TRBD1. V was clipped by 1 base and J by 9 bases; unmatched bases: 6. This CDR3 has 14 amino acids. Germline CDR1 reads SGHTA; CDR2 reads FQGNSA. CDR3 sequence reads: CASSLEGTGVVQYF. Here the CDR3 DNA reads TGTGCCAGCAGCTTAGAAGGGACAGGGGTGGTGCAGTACTTC.

A word on this clonotype: The germline gene is not matched at one end of the junction; a read error may be the cause. The genes are TRBV5-1 and TRBJ2-7, with D hard to call. There are 18 residues in the CDR3. Germline V gene sequence: CDR1 SGHRS, CDR2 YFSETQ. The CDR3 region is CASSTTPRMGLILYEQYF. As DNA, the CDR3 is TGCGCCAGCAGCACGACTCCGCGTATGGGTTTGATTCTCTACGAGCAGTACTTT.